The present TCR beta chain was sequenced within a study of blood T cell repertoires in COVID-19. Turning to the study itself: COVID-19 samples from acute and convalescent phases originated in the United States, Italy and Spain.

This clone was detected once. CDR3 length: 11 amino acids. Trimming shortened V by 7 bases and J by 4 bases, and 7 bases separated the two germline ends. Per germline, CDR1 MDHEN and CDR2 SYDVKM. Sequencing was performed with immunoSEQ multiplex PCR; in TCRdb, only in-frame clones are kept and a portion is missing. The table shows approximately 93,000 clones, with almost 90% occurring only once. Enrollment of patients from Seattle took place during active infection, with longitudinal follow-up. Sequencing input: peripheral blood. The TCR sequence derives from a middle-aged man with COVID-19, enrolled during active disease. This chain links TRBV28 with TRBJ1-2; no reliable D call. CDR3 in amino acids: CASTPGYGYTF. The CDR3 DNA is TGTGCCAGCACCCCCGGCTATGGCTACACCTTC.